Here is one TCR beta chain with its context. Its antigen is as yet unknown. TCRdb re-derived calls from the reads in MiXCR, one entry per CDR3 protein. The top ten hold 15% to 20% of the sample, which has approximately 730,000 distinct CDR3 sequences, around a third seen once. This sample is drawn from a study of T cell repertoires in cytomegalovirus infection. Across the whole study: CMV epitopes, recently identified HLA-C-restricted and well-studied HLA-B-restricted, were used. The public TCR beta signatures pointed to both CMV infection and matching HLA type.

General study points: There were HLA-C-restricted CMV-specific TCR beta clonotypes dominating the ex vivo response.

CDR1 is LNHDA, CDR2 SQIVND, per germline (reference sequence). The CDR3 contains 15 residues. V was pared by 4 bases and J by 4 bases, with 15 bases between. The receptor comes from a human donor in good health (CMV status not recorded). Some clones in this sample may be carry-over from other donors' samples. The rearrangement joins TRBV19 to TRBJ2-3; D remains unclear. Specimen: cultured PBMCs, collected from culture after CMV antigen stimulation. CDR3 DNA sequence: TGTGCCAGTAGTACGGCAGCCTTATCCTCAGATACGCAGTATTTT. Translation: CASSTAALSSDTQYF.